This TCR beta chain was sequenced during a study of cytomegalovirus exposure and HLA in healthy donors (dated by TCRdb to 2015 to 2018). With respect to the entire study: An earlier analysis of approximately 550 of the donors reported approximately 300 Gb of sequence data and roughly 110 million unique TCR beta sequences from 150 million to 200 million T cells. Roughly 300 gigabases of sequencing data and roughly 90 million unique TCR sequences were included in an early release covering 550 to 650 HLA-typed donors. The genetic ancestry cluster associated with self-reported Caucasian donors included 81% of the 350 to 500 genotyped donors. The study aimed to test whether cataloging public T cell receptors could reveal signatures of past pathogen exposure. Using immunosequencing, the study profiled T cell repertoires from fewer than 700 subjects and related those repertoires to cytomegalovirus serostatus. Besides the first cohort of around 700 subjects, a separate validation cohort made up of 120 different subjects was used. To predict cytomegalovirus infection status, the study combined high-throughput TCR immunosequencing, statistical association of individual TCRs with disease status, and machine learning. In a later analysis, previously published TCR beta repertoires from hundreds of donors were re-analyzed and high-resolution HLA genotyping was added so that TCR occurrence patterns could be studied. The later analysis used no new phenotypic data to find candidate immune exposures, relying instead on TCR beta sequences and their occurrence across donors. An earlier analysis of approximately 630 of the donors applied high-throughput TCR beta sequencing to assess whether each TCR beta V gene segment acted as functional or pseudogenic. Alongside the repertoire data, information on donor age, sex, ethnicity and CMV serostatus was compiled. Genome-wide SNP genotypes for about three fifths of the roughly 670 donors were used in a later genetic analysis, which treated that subset as a discovery cohort. Every repertoire in the discovery cohort had been generated on one and the same sequencing platform. Class I and class II HLA loci were covered by the typing at four-digit resolution. Typing coverage varied by locus: roughly 629-640 donors for A, B, C, DRB1 and DQB1; some 520 for DQA1; some 610 for DPA1; approximately 490 for DPB1. Roughly 5 DR-DQ haplotypes were handled as single units for association and clustering, since linkage in the cohort was strong. Among around 400 genotyped donors of the cohort, an average of about 240,000 unique TCR beta nucleotide sequences were sequenced per donor, roughly 18% of them non-productive. The research as a whole found: In a later analysis, around 17,000 TCR beta sequences were associated with specific HLA alleles at a false discovery rate of 0.05. Most CMV-associated TCR beta chains appeared to be HLA-restricted in a later analysis, and the HLA associations seemed to be driven largely by CMV exposure. A total of roughly 160 TCR beta chains were listed by the study as associated with cytomegalovirus. Because HLA typing was unavailable for some donors at each locus, only the typed subset was used in association tests. Several of the top co-occurrence clusters appeared to be linked to parvovirus B19, influenza, CMV and Epstein-Barr virus, according to a later analysis. The sequencing pipeline was judged likely to have produced a cluster of highly shared sequence variants as a technical artifact. Roughly uniform sequencing depth across donors was assumed in presence/absence analyses, although this assumption may not hold. According to a later analysis, TCR association rates differed among HLA loci, with DRB1 alleles showing the most associated TCRs and HLA-C alleles showing the fewest. In an earlier analysis of more than 450 of the donors, most TCR beta V segments were observed in productive rearrangements about 90% or about 30% of the time, broadly matching IMGT annotations. Because the 87-base-pair reads could not distinguish some IMGT-functional V segments, including TRBV6-2 and TRBV6-3, those segments were excluded. While some public TCRs were present in many individuals, most TCR sequences turned up only very rarely across donors. A further reported finding was that TCR beta sequences accurately predicted the HLA-A and HLA-B alleles for most subjects in the first cohort. In this cohort, only TCR beta chains were sequenced, and detectable features were limited by the absence of alpha or paired-chain data. In a later genetic analysis, a missense DCLRE1C variant was associated with V-gene and J-gene trimming of TCR beta chains, and the association was replicated in an independent cohort. For the cohort, immune exposure information was limited to CMV serostatus. According to a later genetic analysis, donors in an Asian-associated ancestry cluster had fewer N-insertions in productive TCRs than the approximately 630-donor mean. When HLA alleles, especially DR and DQ, strongly co-occurred, attributing TCR associations to individual alleles was difficult. The authors suggested that the approach could potentially be generalized to other disease states and immunological phenotypes. The classifier was reported to diagnose cytomegalovirus status with high specificity and sensitivity in both the original and validation cohorts. A few of the identified cytomegalovirus-associated TCR beta chains were confirmed in vitro to be specific for cytomegalovirus antigens. In a later analysis, HLA-associated TCR beta chains showed more clonal expansion and lower generation probabilities than non-associated chains that were equally common. Linkage disequilibrium might explain the correlated functional status among segregating V segments, but an unknown experimental factor could not be excluded. Because counts were too low, more than 15 rarely observed V segments, including chromosome 9 orphons, were excluded from the earlier analysis of a few hundred of the donors.

The receptor library was made with the immunoSEQ multiplex PCR assay. A mixture of 60 forward primers for TCR Vbeta segments and 13 reverse primers for TCR Jbeta segments was used in the multiplex PCR. A multiplex PCR assay on genomic DNA amplified the CDR3 region of rearranged TCR beta genes. The amplified TCR beta libraries were sequenced on the Illumina HiSeq System as 87-base-pair reads. In the original analysis: Across the 500 to 850 repertoires, a later analysis counted tens of millions of unique TCR beta chains, about 10 million of which were shared by at least two donors. Raw reads were error-corrected and collapsed into unique sequences with a nearest-neighbor algorithm that merged closely related sequences to remove PCR and sequencing errors. Alignment of CDR3 sequences to IMGT reference sequences was used to assign V, D and J gene segments. For a sequence to be retained, at least a six-nucleotide match to both a V gene segment and a J gene segment was required. A rearrangement was called productive if the CDR3 had no stop codons and remained in frame with V and J, and every other rearrangement was called non-productive. CDR3 was defined according to IMGT convention as the region running from the second conserved V-encoded cysteine to the conserved J-encoded phenylalanine. The earlier analysis of roughly 590 of the donors excluded sequences that lacked an unambiguous match to a single V gene segment. An earlier analysis of just under 600 of the donors called V segments functional above 56.7% productive rearrangements and segregating when the between-donor standard deviation exceeded 5%. To diagnose cytomegalovirus status from the catalog of TCR beta chain sequences, a statistical classification framework was built. In a later analysis, V and J genes were assigned by comparing TCR nucleotide sequences against IMGT/GENE-DB human TR gene sequences. The TCRdist pipeline was used in a later analysis to assign CDR3 sequences and most-parsimonious VDJ recombination scenarios. A later analysis defined each TCR beta chain by its CDR3 amino acid sequence plus V-gene family, and excluded reads lacking a unique V-gene family. In a later analysis, several hundred highly shared, low-generation-probability nucleotide sequences were removed to address suspected cross-contamination and a sequencing artifact. In a later analysis, a clonal expansion index for each public chain was calculated from normalized within-repertoire ranks of inferred template counts. Generation probabilities in a later analysis came from a VDJ recombination model fitted to out-of-frame rearrangements, and those results were checked against IGoR. In a later analysis, hypergeometric tests were used to score TCR-TCR, TCR-HLA and TCR-CMV co-occurrence, with a repertoire-size bias correction applied to TCR pairs. A later analysis estimated false discovery rates by permuting HLA or CMV assignments 20 times. In a later analysis, co-occurring TCRs were grouped using DBSCAN, and TCRdist sequence similarity was added for clustering within HLA-allele-positive subsets. Repertoires with fewer than 30,000 or more than 120,000 public chains, plus five repertoires with anomalous nucleotide sharing, were excluded from co-occurrence clustering. In its TCRdb copy, this immuneACCESS table keeps in-frame sequences only and misses some clones. Where compared with another copy, unresolved V genes explain less than half of these, and the others have no known cause. The V and J calls and clone size were taken over from that table, and D and trimming were inferred from the DNA. This sample is represented by 150,000 to 200,000 clones; around 80% of them were singletons. About 11% of the sample comes from the top ten.

At the junction V is shortened by 1 base and J by 7 bases; bases outside the gene matches: 2. Reading the germline V gene (reference sequence) gives CDR1 SEHNR and CDR2 FQNEAQ. The CDR3 measures 15 amino acids from cysteine to phenylalanine. The DNA shown is the 45-base CDR3, in frame from base 1. This clone was counted a few times. It has no known antigen specificity. No base qualities exist here, and no much larger clone lies one base off it. The cohort comprised several hundred healthy bone marrow donors. All cohort members were sampled while nominally healthy, although unrecorded immune exposures were likely present. The donor tested CMV seropositive and was one of the 289 seropositive cohort members. A peripheral blood sample was collected from each donor, and TCR beta sequencing was performed on peripheral blood mononuclear cells. The Qiagen DNeasy Blood Extraction Kit was used to extract genomic DNA from the blood cell samples.

The chain links TRBV7-9 with TRBJ1-6, with TRBD1 identical over 9 junction bases. This sequence originates from a man younger than 35 in good health and CMV-seropositive. The source material was PBMCs. The CDR3 reads CASSLVGQGNSPLHF. The DNA is as follows: TGTGCCAGCAGCTTAGTTGGACAGGGGAATTCACCCCTCCACTTT.